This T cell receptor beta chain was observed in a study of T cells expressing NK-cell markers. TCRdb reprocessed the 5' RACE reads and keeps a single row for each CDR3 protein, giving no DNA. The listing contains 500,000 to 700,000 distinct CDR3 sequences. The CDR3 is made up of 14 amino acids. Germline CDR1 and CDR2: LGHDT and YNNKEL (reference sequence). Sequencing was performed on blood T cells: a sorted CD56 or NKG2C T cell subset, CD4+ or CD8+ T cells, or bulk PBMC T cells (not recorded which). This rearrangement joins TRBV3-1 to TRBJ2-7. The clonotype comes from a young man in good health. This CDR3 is CASSQDRGLSEQYF.